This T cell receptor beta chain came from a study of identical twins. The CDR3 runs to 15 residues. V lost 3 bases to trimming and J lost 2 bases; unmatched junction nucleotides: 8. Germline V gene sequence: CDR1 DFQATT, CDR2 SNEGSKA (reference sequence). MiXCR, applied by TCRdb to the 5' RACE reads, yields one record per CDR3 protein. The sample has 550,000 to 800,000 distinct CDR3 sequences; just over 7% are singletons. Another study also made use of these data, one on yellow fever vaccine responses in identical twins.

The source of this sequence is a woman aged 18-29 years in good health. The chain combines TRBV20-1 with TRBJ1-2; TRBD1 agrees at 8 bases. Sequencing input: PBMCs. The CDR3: CSASAPGTGNYGYTF. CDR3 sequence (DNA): TGCAGTGCTAGTGCGCCGGGGACAGGAAACTATGGCTACACCTTC.